Each of the 29 T cell receptor beta chains below was sequenced from the same sample in a study of T cells in Graves' hyperthyroidism and ophthalmopathy. The TCR beta CDR3 regions underwent amplification using RNA transcripts as the source. First-round RT-PCR targeting the TCR CDR3 was performed with the HTBI primer set. Each CDR3 protein gets one entry after TCRdb re-called the multiplex PCR reads with MiXCR. The table records about 270,000 distinct CDR3 sequences, 22% of them present only once. The sample consisted of blood. Receptors originate from a man aged 25 to 45 with Graves' ophthalmopathy.

This clonotype was seen ten or more times. The V and J genes are TRBV28 and TRBJ1-1, with 8 bases that match TRBD1. The V gene end was trimmed by 6 bases and the J gene end by 0 bases; junction bases not matched to a gene: 9. The CDR3 runs to 16 residues. Looked up from germline, CDR1 is MDHEN and CDR2 is SYDVKM. DNA of the CDR3: TGTGCCAGCAGGGGACAGGTTGGAGGGATGAACACTGAAGCTTTCTTT. Encoded protein: CASRGQVGGMNTEAFF.

There are many counts of this clonotype. The chain carries TRBV2 and TRBJ2-7; 8 positions agree with TRBD1. The CDR3 runs to 14 residues. V gave up 7 bases and J gave up 0 bases; unmatched junction bases: 5. Germline V CDR1 and CDR2: SNHLY, FYNNEI. CDR3 sequence: CASNGQGSSYEQYF. Here the CDR3 DNA reads TGTGCCAGCAACGGACAGGGTAGCTCCTACGAGCAGTACTTC. The full variable domain, in which reference TRBV2 and TRBJ2-7 provide the parts outside the CDR3, is EPEVTQTPSHQVTQMGQEVILRCVPISNHLYFYWYRQILGQKVEFLVSFYNNEISEKSEIFDDQFSVERPDGSNFTLKIRSTKLEDSAMYFCASNGQGSSYEQYFGPGTRLTVT.

This clonotype was seen a handful of times. The CDR3 is CASKWSTLPEQFF. DNA of the CDR3: TGTGCCAGCAAATGGAGTACCCTCCCTGAGCAGTTCTTC. The chain couples TRBV7-2 to TRBJ2-1; D is unclear. V lost 7 bases to trimming and J lost 9 bases, with 16 bases between them. The germline V gene encodes CDR1 SGHTA and CDR2 FQGNSA. The CDR3 has 13 residues.

This clonotype was seen ten or more times. V usage is TRBV6-2 or TRBV6-3 and J usage is TRBJ2-7, with D unclear. Per germline, CDR1 MNHEY and CDR2 SVGEGT. The CDR3 consists of 16 residues. V lost 2 bases and J 6 bases, leaving 20 bases between the germline ends. The CDR3 region has the DNA TGTGCCAGCAGTTACCGATCCCGGGCTACCCTTGCCGAGCAGTACTTC. Its translation: CASSYRSRATLAEQYF.

Many counts were recorded for this clonotype. V and J are TRBV11-2 and TRBJ2-5, with D unclear. The CDR3 is 12 residues long. V was cut by 0 bases and J by 5 bases, with 4 bases left in between. Looked up from germline, CDR1 is SGHAT and CDR2 is FQNNGV. CDR3 nucleotides: TGTGCCAGCAGCTTAGACCGGGAGACCCAGTACTTC. The encoded protein is CASSLDRETQYF.

This clonotype was found many times. V is TRBV11-2 and J is TRBJ2-5, with D tentatively TRBD1 or TRBD2 (6 bases each). The CDR3 contains 16 residues. V lost 5 bases to trimming and J lost 5 bases, with 21 bases between them. The germline gives CDR1 SGHAT, CDR2 FQNNGV. The CDR3 DNA sequence: TGTGCCAGCAGCCAACAACTAGCACCTAGGGGGGAGACCCAGTACTTC. It specifies CASSQQLAPRGETQYF.

V and J are TRBV14 and TRBJ1-2, with TRBD1 matching 7 bases. The CDR3 is made up of 13 amino acids. From germline, CDR1 is SGHDN and CDR2 FVKESK. With V trimmed by 4 bases and J by 7 bases, 6 bases remained unmatched. The CDR3 DNA reads TGTGCCAGCAGCCCACAGGGGATCCTTGGCTACACCTTC. Residues: CASSPQGILGYTF.

This clonotype has more than one count but fewer than ten. V usage is TRBV6-1 and J usage is TRBJ2-2, with D possibly being TRBD2 (5 bases). Trimming took off 6 bases at V and 4 bases at J, with 12 bases between the two ends. From germline, CDR1 is MNHNS and CDR2 SASEGT. CDR3 length: 14 residues. The CDR3 DNA reads as TGTGCCAGCAGAGCGGCTCAGCGCACCGGGGAGCTGTTTTTT. This codes for CASRAAQRTGELFF.

The chain has TRBV24-1 and TRBJ2-6; D uncertain. The CDR3 contains 15 residues. Germline assignment: CDR1 KGHDR and CDR2 SFDVKD. V was trimmed by 6 bases and J by 2 bases, leaving 10 bases between them. The CDR3 sequence: CATSPSHTGANVLTF. As DNA, the CDR3 is TGTGCCACCAGTCCCTCCCACACTGGGGCCAACGTCCTGACTTTC.

This clonotype was recorded once. CDR3 sequence reads: CASSSRQGANTDTQYF. The CDR3 coding sequence is TGTGCCAGCAGCTCACGACAGGGGGCAAACACAGATACGCAGTATTTT. V and J are TRBV7-9 and TRBJ2-3; 10 positions agree with TRBD1. The V segment lost 4 bases and the J segment 2 bases; nucleotides outside the gene matches: 6. Germline CDR1 reads SEHNR; CDR2 reads FQNEAQ (reference sequence). This CDR3 contains 16 residues.

The CDR3 sequence: CASSESPAKNIQYF. For the CDR3, the DNA is TGCGCCAGCAGTGAATCGCCCGCCAAAAACATTCAGTACTTC. This sequence joins TRBV10-1 and TRBJ2-4; D not certain. Germline-derived CDR1 and CDR2 are WNHNN and SYGVQD (reference sequence). The CDR3 length is 14 residues. V was cut by 3 bases and J by 1 base, with 7 bases left in between.

There are a few counts of this clonotype. The rearrangement joins TRBV5-1 to TRBJ2-2, with 8 bases lining up with TRBD1. Germline CDR1 SGHRS, CDR2 YFSETQ. CDR3 length: 16 amino acids. J was trimmed by 5 bases and V by 2 bases; bases with no gene match: 8. The CDR3 coding sequence is TGCGCCAGCAGCTTTTTTGGACAGGGAGTTACCGGGGAGCTGTTTTTT. Amino acids: CASSFFGQGVTGELFF.

In its sample, this clonotype was seen a few times. The gene calls are TRBV3-1 and TRBJ2-1; maybe TRBD2 (6 bases). Trimming pared 4 bases from V and 12 bases from J, leaving 19 bases between. The CDR3 has 14 residues. Germline CDR1 and CDR2: LGHDT and YNNKEL (reference sequence). The CDR3 region is CASSPLGLLLGQFF. Written as DNA, the CDR3 is TGTGCCAGCAGCCCATTGGGACTCCTCCTGGGGCAGTTCTTC.

The chain has TRBV14 and TRBJ1-2; 8 bases are shared with TRBD1. This CDR3 comprises 13 residues. CDR1 is SGHDN, CDR2 FVKESK, per germline. The junction had 4 bases not matched to a gene; V was cut back by 4 bases and J by 6 bases. CDR3 loop: CASSLDRVNGYTF. The CDR3 DNA follows: TGTGCCAGCAGCCTGGACAGGGTAAATGGCTACACCTTC.

A word on this clonotype: As the CDR3 is not closed by the conserved phenylalanine or tryptophan, this likely results from a read error. J is TRBJ2-3 and V is TRBV28; D remains unclear. Trimming pared 6 bases from V and 1 base from J, leaving 5 bases between. The CDR3 contains 12 residues. CDR1 is MDHEN and CDR2 is SYDVKM in the germline V gene. The CDR3 is CASSVGTDTQYL. The CDR3, as DNA: TGTGCCAGCAGCGTCGGCACAGATACGCAGTATCTT.

Worth noting for this clonotype: This may arise from a read error, as a much more abundant clone is one base away. The V call is TRBV7-6, the J call TRBJ1-1; D unresolved. CDR1 is SGHVS, CDR2 FNYEAQ, per germline. This CDR3 contains 15 residues. In DNA, the CDR3 is TGTACCAGCAGCTTATCATGGGTCCAGAACACTGAAGCTTTCTTT. Translation gives CTSSLSWVQNTEAFF.

This clonotype was observed a handful of times. This chain connects TRBV6-2 or TRBV6-3 to TRBJ2-3; D is perhaps TRBD2 (6 bases). Germline loops: CDR1 MNHEY, CDR2 SVGEGT. The CDR3 runs 15 residues. Trimming shortened V by 4 bases and J by 4 bases, and 15 bases separated the two germline ends. The CDR3 coding sequence is TGTGCCAGCAGTTCGAGGGGCTCGGGGGCAGATACGCAGTATTTT. It yields the protein CASSSRGSGADTQYF.

The chain is built from TRBV5-1 and TRBJ2-1; no definite D call. CDR1 and CDR2 from the germline V gene are SGHRS and YFSETQ. This CDR3 has 15 residues. The ends were cut back, 0 bases at V and 0 bases at J, with 7 bases in the middle. CDR3 sequence (DNA): TGCGCCAGCAGCTTGGCCAGGATCTCCTACAATGAGCAGTTCTTC. This sequence encodes CASSLARISYNEQFF.

Worth noting for this clonotype: A clone one base away is much larger, so this may be a read error. V is TRBV3-1 and J is TRBJ2-2, with D perhaps TRBD2 (6 bases). This CDR3 spans 14 amino acids. Germline assignment: CDR1 LGHDT and CDR2 YNNKEL (reference sequence). CDR3 nucleotides: TGTGCCAGCAGCCAACGGGCGAACACCGGGGGGCTGTTTTTT. Amino acids: CASSQRANTGGLFF.

This clonotype was picked up many times. V is TRBV5-1 and J is TRBJ2-1; D is tentatively TRBD1 or TRBD2 (5 bases each). The germline CDR1 and CDR2 sequences are SGHRS and YFSETQ. Trimming cost V 4 bases and J 0 bases, with 14 bases left between them. The CDR3 length is 16 residues. In DNA form, the CDR3 reads TGCGCCAGCAGCCCTATCGGGGACCCCTCCTACAATGAGCAGTTCTTC. The encoded protein is CASSPIGDPSYNEQFF. Supplemented by reference TRBV5-1 and TRBJ2-1, the full variable domain reads KAGVTQTPRYLIKTRGQQVTLSCSPISGHRSVSWYQQTPGQGLQFLFEYFSETQRNKGNFPGRFSGRQFSNSRSEMNVSTLELGDSALYLCASSPIGDPSYNEQFFGPGTRLTVL.

The sample holds many counts of this clonotype. The chain carries TRBV7-3 and TRBJ2-3; 10 nucleotides agree with TRBD1. CDR1 is SGHTA, CDR2 FQGTGA, per germline. V shed 3 bases, J shed 4 bases, and the junction held 4 bases outside the gene matches. This CDR3 is 15 amino acids long. CDR3 amino acids: CASSLTGGDADTQYF. The DNA of the CDR3 is TGTGCCAGCAGCTTGACAGGGGGCGACGCAGATACGCAGTATTTT. The complete variable domain, with remaining parts taken from reference TRBV7-3 and TRBJ2-3, reads GAGVSQTPSNKVTEKGKYVELRCDPISGHTALYWYRQSLGQGPEFLIYFQGTGAADDSGLPNDRFFAVRPEGSVSTLKIQRTERGDSAVYLCASSLTGGDADTQYFGPGTRLTVL.

The chain is built from TRBV7-8 and TRBJ1-2, with D hard to call. The germline gives CDR1 SGHVS, CDR2 FQNEAQ. The V end was cut by 2 bases, the J end by 2 bases, with 12 bases between. The CDR3 covers 15 residues. This CDR3 reads CASSLSAGTNYGYTF. CDR3 DNA sequence: TGTGCCAGCAGCTTATCGGCAGGCACAAACTATGGCTACACCTTC.

The gene calls are TRBV12-3 or TRBV12-4 and TRBJ1-1, with D hard to call. CDR3 length: 14 residues. V was cut by 0 bases and J by 4 bases, with 9 bases left in between. The CDR3 protein is CASSLAGPGTEAFF. In DNA, the CDR3 is TGTGCCAGCAGTTTAGCCGGTCCGGGCACTGAAGCTTTCTTT.

This rearrangement joins TRBV28 to TRBJ2-5; D remains ambiguous. This CDR3 has 14 amino acids. The germline V gene encodes CDR1 MDHEN and CDR2 SYDVKM. Trimming shortened V by 2 bases and J by 2 bases, and 9 bases separated the two germline ends. In nucleotides, the CDR3 is TGTGCCAGCAGTTTAACCGGACCTCAAGAGACCCAGTACTTC. It specifies CASSLTGPQETQYF.

V gene TRBV15 combines with J gene TRBJ2-1, with 14 nucleotides matching TRBD2. Germline-derived CDR1 and CDR2 are LNHNV and YYDKDF (reference sequence). V gave up 3 bases and J gave up 1 base; unmatched junction bases: 2. This CDR3 is built from 17 residues. The CDR3 DNA reads as TGTGCCACCAGCAGCCGACTAGCGGGAGGGTCCTACAATGAGCAGTTCTTC. Encoded protein: CATSSRLAGGSYNEQFF.

This clonotype was picked up a small number of times. This rearrangement joins TRBV12-5 to TRBJ1-3; D is possibly TRBD1 (5 bases). The V end lost 3 bases, the J end lost 8 bases, and 17 bases lay between the germline ends. This CDR3 contains 15 residues. In germline, CDR1 is LGHNT, CDR2 FRNRAP. The CDR3 coding sequence is TGTGCTAGTGGTTTTCTTGATTTTGGGGGAGACACCATATATTTT. It codes for CASGFLDFGGDTIYF. The full variable domain, its missing parts supplied by reference TRBV12-5 and TRBJ1-3, is DARVTQTPRHKVTEMGQEVTMRCQPILGHNTVFWYRQTMMQGLELLAYFRNRAPLDDSGMPKDRFSAEMPDATLATLKIQPSEPRDSAVYFCASGFLDFGGDTIYFGEGSWLTVV.

The CDR3 reads CSVVGQAARYEQYF. Here the CDR3 DNA reads TGCAGCGTTGTTGGACAGGCGGCCCGTTACGAGCAGTACTTC. V gene TRBV29-1 combines with J gene TRBJ2-7; 7 nucleotides match TRBD1. V lost 4 bases, J lost 4 bases, and 10 bases stayed unmatched. Germline lookup yields CDR1 SQVTM and CDR2 ANQGSEA. The CDR3 loop spans 14 amino acids.

This clonotype has a handful of counts. The chain joins TRBV6-5 to TRBJ2-4; 12 bases align to TRBD1. V lost 2 bases, J lost 9 bases, and 8 bases stayed unmatched. The CDR3 runs to 16 residues. CDR1 is MNHEY, CDR2 SVGAGI, per germline. The CDR3 nucleotides are TGTGCCAGCAGTTACGCGGCGGGACAGGGGGCTAGCATTCAGTACTTC. Translated: CASSYAAGQGASIQYF.

The rearrangement links TRBV4-2 to TRBJ2-1; perhaps TRBD2 as D (6 bases). Trimming removed 0 bases from V and 6 bases from J, with 12 bases in between. The CDR3 spans 15 residues. Germline V gene sequence: CDR1 LGHNA, CDR2 YNFKEQ. The DNA of the CDR3 is TGTGCCAGCAGCCAAGATAGGCTAGCGAGCAATGAGCAGTTCTTC. Its protein is CASSQDRLASNEQFF.